This passage covers 27 T cell receptor beta chains from one sample sequenced in a study of blood T cell repertoires in COVID-19 (dated by TCRdb to between 2020 and 2021). Libraries were constructed by the immunoSEQ multiplex PCR assay. The clones in this table, taken by TCRdb from immuneACCESS, are in-frame only. Not every clone is retained; where verified, under half of the shortfall comes from an unresolved V gene, and the cause of the rest is unknown. For this sample the table gives 250,000 to 300,000 clones, of which 85% to 90% were detected only once. The ten largest clonotypes hold roughly 10% of the sample. Material: PBMCs or T cells enriched from blood (not recorded which). The source of these receptors is a man aged 40-49 years who had recovered from COVID-19.

The rearrangement joins TRBV27 to TRBJ2-5; 7 bases align to TRBD1. Germline V gene data show CDR1 as MNHEY and CDR2 as SMNVEV (reference sequence). After removal of 5 bases from V and 1 base from J, the junction contained 7 bases not matched to a gene. This CDR3 is 15 amino acids long. CDR3 DNA sequence: TGTGCCAGCAGTCCCGGGACAGTCTCCCAAGAGACCCAGTACTTC. Translated: CASSPGTVSQETQYF.

V gene TRBV25-1 combines with J gene TRBJ2-1; 9 bases match TRBD2. Germline V gene sequence: CDR1 MGHDK, CDR2 SYGVNS. Trimming removed 6 bases from V and 1 base from J; junction bases left unmatched: 4. The CDR3 has 15 amino acids. CDR3 sequence: CASRVAGESYNEQFF. CDR3 sequence (DNA): TGTGCCAGCAGGGTAGCGGGAGAGTCCTACAATGAGCAGTTCTTC.

V gene TRBV6-5 combines with J gene TRBJ1-6, with a weak D call TRBD1 (6 bases). The CDR3 is 15 amino acids. Germline-derived CDR1 and CDR2 are MNHEY and SVGAGI. V lost 2 bases and J lost 7, with 12 bases in between. The CDR3 coding sequence is TGTGCCAGCAGTTACGGTGGACAGAACAATTCACCCCTCCACTTT. Encoded protein: CASSYGGQNNSPLHF.

V gene TRBV7-6 combines with J gene TRBJ2-7, with 7 bases that match TRBD1. The CDR3 loop spans 14 amino acids. Per germline, CDR1 SGHVS and CDR2 FNYEAQ. After removal of 1 base from V and 9 bases from J, the junction contained 9 bases not matched to a gene. This chain's CDR3 is CASSLEGQIFAQYF. CDR3 nucleotide sequence: TGTGCCAGCAGCTTAGAGGGACAGATTTTCGCGCAGTACTTC.

The chain recombines TRBV3-1 (or the pseudogene TRBV3-2) with TRBJ2-7, with a possible D match to TRBD1 (6 bases). Germline V CDR1 and CDR2: LGHDT, YNNKEL (reference sequence). V lost 9 bases, J lost 3 bases, and 15 bases lay in between. The CDR3 covers 13 residues. CDR3 sequence (DNA): TGTGCCAGTCGCAGGGGTGGGGTCTACGAGCAGTACTTC. Its protein is CASRRGGVYEQYF.

The rearrangement joins TRBV6-2 or TRBV6-3 to TRBJ1-5, with D possibly being TRBD1 (5 bases). The CDR3 totals 14 residues. The germline V gene encodes CDR1 MNHEY and CDR2 SVGEGT. V lost 4 bases and J lost 6, with 13 bases in between. For the CDR3, the DNA is TGTGCCAGCAGTTCCGGGAGGGGAGTTCAGCCCCAGCATTTT. Translated: CASSSGRGVQPQHF.

On this clone: Additional DNA sequences in this sample encode the identical CDR3. The V gene is TRBV5-1, the J gene TRBJ1-4; D not resolved. V gave up 0 bases and J gave up 8 bases, with 8 bases separating them. Germline-derived CDR1 and CDR2 are SGHRS and YFSETQ. This CDR3 comprises 13 residues. The CDR3 spells CASSLGIREKLFF. The CDR3 DNA sequence: TGCGCCAGCAGCTTGGGCATTCGGGAAAAACTGTTTTTT. Full variable domain (remainder filled in from reference TRBV5-1 and TRBJ1-4): KAGVTQTPRYLIKTRGQQVTLSCSPISGHRSVSWYQQTPGQGLQFLFEYFSETQRNKGNFPGRFSGRQFSNSRSEMNVSTLELGDSALYLCASSLGIREKLFFGSGTQLSVL.

V usage is TRBV6-5 and J usage is TRBJ1-2; D gene unclear. This CDR3 is 15 amino acids long. V lost 4 bases, J lost 4 bases, and 16 bases lay in between. Germline V gene data show CDR1 as MNHEY and CDR2 as SVGAGI. The CDR3 nucleotides are TGTGCCAGCAGTTTAGCTACTGATCAAGTCTATGGCTACACCTTC. This codes for CASSLATDQVYGYTF.

V and J are TRBV7-2 and TRBJ2-3; the D is unclear. There are 13 residues in the CDR3. The germline V gene encodes CDR1 SGHTA and CDR2 FQGNSA. The V end lost 3 bases, the J end lost 7 bases, and 11 bases lay between the germline ends. This chain's CDR3 is CASSFLTRNTQYF. The CDR3 region has the DNA TGTGCCAGCAGCTTCCTTACTCGAAATACGCAGTATTTT.

J is TRBJ1-1 and V is TRBV11-3; D gene unclear. This CDR3 region has 15 residues. V was pared by 3 bases and J by 3 bases, with 14 bases between. Germline CDR1 reads SGHNT; CDR2 reads YENEEA. The CDR3 here is CASSFMGRGDTEAFF. As DNA, the CDR3 is TGTGCCAGCAGCTTCATGGGTCGAGGCGACACTGAAGCTTTCTTT. The whole variable domain, remainder taken from reference TRBV11-3 and TRBJ1-1, is EAGVVQSPRYKIIEKKQPVAFWCNPISGHNTLYWYLQNLGQGPELLIRYENEEAVDDSQLPKDRFSAERLKGVDSTLKIQPAELGDSAVYLCASSFMGRGDTEAFFGQGTRLTVV.

The chain recombines TRBV18 with TRBJ1-1; D is unclear. This CDR3 has 16 amino acids. Germline V gene data show CDR1 as KGHSH and CDR2 as LQKENI. V was clipped by 3 bases and J by 0 bases, with 14 bases between them. CDR3 amino acids: CASSPGSPLMNTEAFF. CDR3 sequence (DNA): TGTGCCAGCTCACCGGGGAGTCCGTTAATGAACACTGAAGCTTTCTTT.

J is TRBJ1-3 and V is TRBV6-5, with D possibly TRBD1 on 5 matching bases. This CDR3 is built from 13 residues. Germline CDR1 and CDR2: MNHEY and SVGAGI. Trimming pared 5 bases from V and 2 bases from J, leaving 7 bases between. The CDR3 nucleotides are TGTGCCAGCAGTCCCAGGGCTGGAAACACCATATATTTT. Protein: CASSPRAGNTIYF.

The V call is TRBV9, the J call TRBJ2-7; 7 bases fit TRBD2. Per germline, CDR1 SGDLS and CDR2 YYNGEE. V dropped 0 bases and J dropped 4; count of bases not matched to a gene: 4. CDR3 length: 14 amino acids. In DNA, the CDR3 is TGTGCCAGCAGCGTAGAGGGCGGGAGTTACGAGCAGTACTTC. Translation gives CASSVEGGSYEQYF. Complete variable domain (other parts from reference TRBV9 and TRBJ2-7): DSGVTQTPKHLITATGQRVTLRCSPRSGDLSVYWYQQSLDQGLQFLIQYYNGEERAKGNILERFSAQQFPDLHSELNLSSLELGDSALYFCASSVEGGSYEQYFGPGTRLTVT.

V and J are TRBV5-6 and TRBJ1-2, with 8 bases fitting TRBD1. CDR1 and CDR2 from the germline V gene are SGHDT and YYEEEE. J gave up 7 bases and V 0 bases, and 8 bases lay outside the gene matches. CDR3 size: 15 residues. CDR3 region: CASSLVGQGFLGYTF. DNA for the CDR3: TGTGCCAGCAGCTTGGTAGGACAGGGCTTCCTTGGCTACACCTTC.

V is TRBV14 and J is TRBJ1-2; 11 bases agree with TRBD1. The CDR3 length is 16 residues. With V trimmed by 2 bases and J by 6 bases, 8 bases remained unmatched. CDR1 and CDR2 from the germline V gene are SGHDN and FVKESK. CDR3 bases: TGTGCCAGCAGCCAACTACGGACAGGGGGCAACGATGGCTACACCTTC. It specifies CASSQLRTGGNDGYTF.

V and J are TRBV9 and TRBJ2-7, with TRBD1 matching 7 bases. J lost 4 bases, V lost 4 bases, and 11 bases had no gene match. Germline values: CDR1 SGDLS, CDR2 YYNGEE. This CDR3 region has 15 residues. The CDR3 sequence is CASSSNRGEVYEQYF. DNA for the CDR3: TGTGCCAGCAGCAGTAACAGGGGAGAGGTATACGAGCAGTACTTC.

V and J are TRBV28 and TRBJ2-4; a possible D gene is TRBD2 (5 bases). CDR3 size: 13 residues. Germline assignment: CDR1 MDHEN and CDR2 SYDVKM. Trimming cost V 7 bases and J 8 bases, with 15 bases left between them. CDR3 DNA sequence: TGTGCCAGCATATCCCCGATCGGGGACATTCAGTACTTC. Amino acids: CASISPIGDIQYF.

The chain employs TRBV18 and TRBJ1-2; possibly TRBD1 for D (5 bases). CDR1 KGHSH and CDR2 LQKENI come from the germline V gene. The germline V and J ends were trimmed by 3 bases and 7 bases, with 18 bases remaining between them. This CDR3 has 15 amino acids. CDR3: CASSPPGSRVGGYTF. For the CDR3, the DNA is TGTGCCAGCTCACCTCCAGGGTCCCGCGTCGGTGGCTACACCTTC. The variable domain in full, with the rest retrieved from reference TRBV18 and TRBJ1-2, is NAGVMQNPRHLVRRRGQEARLRCSPMKGHSHVYWYRQLPEEGLKFMVYLQKENIIDESGMPKERFSAEFPKEGPSILRIQQVVRGDSAAYFCASSPPGSRVGGYTFGSGTRLTVV.

The rearrangement links TRBV19 to TRBJ2-5; TRBD2 might be the D (6 bases). There are 14 residues in the CDR3. CDR1 is LNHDA, CDR2 SQIVND, per germline (reference sequence). V was pared by 8 bases and J by 4 bases, with 17 bases between. CDR3 bases: TGTGCCAGTCGGAGCTCCGGAGCGGGAGAGACCCAGTACTTC. This codes for CASRSSGAGETQYF.

V and J are TRBV6-2 or TRBV6-3 and TRBJ2-7; 9 bases are a match to TRBD1. Germline CDR1 and CDR2: MNHEY and SVGEGT. CDR3 size: 17 residues. V shed 5 bases and J 1 base; nucleotides not matched to a gene: 12. This CDR3 reads CASSQYGDRDRSYEQYF. Written as DNA, the CDR3 is TGTGCCAGCAGTCAGTACGGGGACAGGGATCGTTCCTACGAGCAGTACTTC.

CDR3 in DNA: TGCAGTGCTGGGGCCTCGTACGAGCAGTACTTC. Its translation: CSAGASYEQYF. The V call is TRBV20-1, the J call TRBJ2-7; D might be TRBD1 (5 bases). This CDR3 has 11 residues. Trimming stripped 5 bases from V and 4 bases from J, with 9 bases between. CDR1 and CDR2 (germline): DFQATT, SNEGSKA (reference sequence).

In its sample, this clone was seen once. This sequence joins TRBV9 and TRBJ2-5; TRBD1 matches 12 bases. This CDR3 contains 16 residues. Per germline, CDR1 SGDLS and CDR2 YYNGEE. The V and J ends lost 4 bases and 5 bases, in that order; junction bases with no gene match: 9. The CDR3 reads CASSPRDRGRGETQYF. CDR3 nucleotides: TGTGCCAGCAGCCCCCGGGACAGGGGGCGAGGGGAGACCCAGTACTTC.

This chain connects TRBV2 to TRBJ1-1; D is unclear. The CDR3 extends over 13 amino acids. Trimming stripped 6 bases from V and 2 bases from J, with 10 bases between. CDR1 and CDR2 from the germline V gene are SNHLY and FYNNEI. The CDR3, as DNA: TGTGCCAGCAGGTTTCGGGGAAACACTGAAGCTTTCTTT. Translation gives CASRFRGNTEAFF.

The chain joins TRBV29-1 to TRBJ2-5, with a weak D call TRBD2 (6 bases). There are 13 residues in the CDR3. V lost 3 bases to trimming and J lost 5 bases, with 13 bases between them. Germline V lookup: CDR1 SQVTM, CDR2 ANQGSEA. CDR3 amino acids: CSVDQGRGETQYF. The CDR3 DNA reads as TGCAGCGTTGACCAGGGACGGGGGGAGACCCAGTACTTC.

The V call is TRBV29-1, the J call TRBJ1-1, with D unclear. This CDR3 region has 12 residues. Per germline, CDR1 SQVTM and CDR2 ANQGSEA. Trimming shortened V by 3 bases and J by 6 bases, and 11 bases separated the two germline ends. The CDR3 spells CSVDSGFAEAFF. Written as DNA, the CDR3 is TGCAGCGTTGATTCCGGGTTCGCTGAAGCTTTCTTT. The full variable domain, with the rest looked up from reference TRBV29-1 and TRBJ1-1, is SAVISQKPSRDICQRGTSLTIQCQVDSQVTMMFWYRQQPGQSLTLIATANQGSEATYESGFVIDKFPISRPNLTFSTLTVSNMSPEDSSIYLCSVDSGFAEAFFGQGTRLTVV.

The chain couples TRBV5-1 to TRBJ2-5, with 9 bases lining up with TRBD2. The ends lost 0 bases at V and 4 bases at J; junction bases unmatched: 16. Germline lookup yields CDR1 SGHRS and CDR2 YFSETQ. This CDR3 spans 19 amino acids. CDR3 in DNA: TGCGCCAGCAGCTTGGCTTCGACTAGCGGAGGCCCTATGAGAGAGACCCAGTACTTC. Translated: CASSLASTSGGPMRETQYF.

This chain uses TRBV7-9 with TRBJ2-3, with a possible D match to TRBD1 (5 bases). The V and J ends lost 1 base and 0 bases respectively, with 8 bases between them. The CDR3 runs 15 residues. Germline-derived CDR1 and CDR2 are SEHNR and FQNEAQ (reference sequence). The CDR3 nucleotides read TGTGCCAGCAGCTTAGGTGGGGCTAGCACAGATACGCAGTATTTT. Its translation: CASSLGGASTDTQYF.